The text below deals with one T cell receptor (beta chain). The antigen remains unidentified. This entry belongs to a study of siplizumab effects on memory and regulatory T cells. Study observations and caveats: Alloreactive sequences that could be traced to unstimulated CD4+ memory cells showed a significant reduction under siplizumab.

Method: immunoSEQ multiplex PCR; TCRdb's copy keeps in-frame clones and lacks some. The table records tens of thousands of clones, over 85% of them present only once. Trimming removed 4 bases from V and 8 bases from J, with 12 bases in between. The germline V gene encodes CDR1 GTSNPN and CDR2 SVGIG (reference sequence). The length of the CDR3 is 12 residues. This sequence was found in a human donor in good health. The rearrangement joins TRBV30 to TRBJ2-1; D is uncertain. The sequenced sample consisted of CD8+ T cells sorted from blood. DNA of the CDR3: TGTGCCTGGACAGATCTAACCTATGAGCAGTTCTTC. It specifies CAWTDLTYEQFF.